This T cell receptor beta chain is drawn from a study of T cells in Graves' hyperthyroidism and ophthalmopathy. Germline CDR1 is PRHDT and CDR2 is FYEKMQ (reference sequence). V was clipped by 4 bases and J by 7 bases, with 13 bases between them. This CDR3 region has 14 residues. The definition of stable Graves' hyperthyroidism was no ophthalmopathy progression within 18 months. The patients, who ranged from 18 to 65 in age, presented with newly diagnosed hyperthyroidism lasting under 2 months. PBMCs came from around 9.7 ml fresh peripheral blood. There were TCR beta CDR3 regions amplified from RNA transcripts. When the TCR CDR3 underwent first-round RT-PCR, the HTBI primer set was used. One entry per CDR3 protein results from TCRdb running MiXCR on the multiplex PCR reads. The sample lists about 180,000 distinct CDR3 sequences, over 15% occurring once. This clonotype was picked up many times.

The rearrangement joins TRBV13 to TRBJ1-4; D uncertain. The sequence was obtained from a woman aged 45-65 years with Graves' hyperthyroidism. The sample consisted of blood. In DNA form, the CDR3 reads TGTGCCAGCAGCTCTAGGCGGGTTGGTGAAAAACTGTTTTTT. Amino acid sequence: CASSSRRVGEKLFF.